Below, 3 T cell receptor beta chains from the same sample are listed, as sequenced in a study of cytomegalovirus exposure and HLA in healthy donors. Vbeta (60) and Jbeta (13) primers were used in the PCR. Sequenced by immunoSEQ multiplex PCR; TCRdb stores in-frame clones only, minus some. The sample shows 170,000 or so clones, around three quarters of them seen only once. The material sequenced was PBMCs. The origin of the receptors is a woman aged 45-65 years in good health and CMV-seropositive.

The genes are TRBV7-8 and TRBJ2-3; 13 nucleotides agree with TRBD2. The germline gives CDR1 SGHVS, CDR2 FQNEAQ. V shed 5 bases, J shed 3 bases, and the junction held 2 bases outside the gene matches. This CDR3 contains 15 residues. The CDR3 region is CASSTGLAGTDTQYF. The CDR3 DNA reads as TGTGCCAGCAGCACGGGACTAGCGGGGACAGATACGCAGTATTTT.

The genes are TRBV15 and TRBJ2-1; 12 nucleotides align to TRBD2. The CDR3 loop spans 17 amino acids. CDR1 is LNHNV, CDR2 YYDKDF, per germline (reference sequence). The junction had 8 bases not matched to a gene; V was cut back by 5 bases and J by 3 bases. The CDR3 sequence is CATSSPGLAGIYNEQFF. CDR3 DNA sequence: TGTGCCACCAGCTCTCCAGGACTAGCGGGGATCTACAATGAGCAGTTCTTC.

This clone showed up just a few times. The rearrangement joins TRBV11-2 to TRBJ2-5, with 12 bases matching TRBD2. V shed 4 bases, J shed 5 bases, and the junction held 8 bases outside the gene matches. CDR3 length: 16 residues. CDR1 SGHAT and CDR2 FQNNGV come from the germline V gene. CDR3 loop: CASSYTSGGWRETQYF. The CDR3 nucleotides are TGTGCCAGCAGCTACACTAGCGGGGGGTGGCGGGAGACCCAGTACTTC. The complete variable domain, with remaining parts taken from reference TRBV11-2 and TRBJ2-5, reads EAGVAQSPRYKIIEKRQSVAFWCNPISGHATLYWYQQILGQGPKLLIQFQNNGVVDDSQLPKDRFSAERLKGVDSTLKIQPAKLEDSAVYLCASSYTSGGWRETQYFGPGTRLLVL.